This record covers a single T cell receptor beta chain. Its binding antigen is unknown. No qualities accompany the bases; no much larger clone lies one base away. RNA was extracted using the RNeasy kit, and roughly 0.5 to 1 microgram was reverse transcribed with random hexamers. The immunoSEQ multiplex PCR assay, covering 54 Vbeta and 13 Jbeta segments, was used to amplify TCR beta CDR3 regions. PCR amplification bias was corrected by using a synthetic template baseline for primer optimization and computational correction. In the source study's methods: Reads were assigned to V, D and J genes according to IMGT and analyzed in immunoSEQ Analyzer, with only productive sequences retained. Clonality was computed as one minus Shannon entropy normalized by log2 of the number of productive unique sequences. Public and private clones were assessed among the 100 most prevalent clones of each patient and control. Clones were defined as Susac-specific when absent from the healthy and MS cohorts, from over a thousand published viral clones and from other ImmuneACCESS disease sequences. Starting from the raw public reads, TCRdb applied fastp trimming at Q25, assembled clones with MiXCR and retained in-frame beta chains. Under each unique CDR3 protein, matching rows form one entry showing the most common genes and DNA. The authors' filters were not applied to this entry. The sample profile shows 250,000 to 300,000 distinct CDR3 sequences; 80% to 90% of them were found once. The top ten clonotypes cover 0.11% of the sample.

For CDR1 and CDR2, the germline V gene lists MNHNS and SASEGT. Deletion took 8 bases off V and 5 bases off J, with a span of 26 bases between the germline ends. The CDR3 runs 17 residues from the cysteine to the phenylalanine. Of the read, only the CDR3 DNA is kept; its 51 bases are in frame from base 1. The source of the sample is a study of CD8 T cells in Susac syndrome (dated by TCRdb to the late 2010s). Describing the broader study: The study used repertoire sequencing to test whether antigen drove CD8+ T cell activation and differentiation in Susac syndrome. CD8+ T cell repertoire clonality was compared between some 13 healthy donors, roughly 14 Susac syndrome patients and some 15 multiple sclerosis patients.

High-throughput TCR beta sequencing profiled peripheral blood CD8+ and CD4+ T cells from healthy donors, Susac syndrome patients and multiple sclerosis patients. Multiple sclerosis controls were treatment-naive patients with stable or active relapsing-remitting disease fulfilling revised McDonald criteria. Bulk CD8+ and CD4+ T cells were purified by magnetic negative isolation, while CD8+ TEMRA cells were enriched using FACS. Blood was collected in EDTA tubes and processed within 24 hours, with PBMCs isolated through density gradient centrifugation. PBMCs intended for TCR sequencing were cryopreserved in liquid nitrogen and thawed later in a water bath at 37 degrees C. The sorted or isolated CD4+, CD8+ and CD8+ TEMRA cells reached a purity of at least 90%. The paper as a whole reports these results and caveats: The number of individuals in the TCR sequencing and HLA analysis was recognized as being relatively small.

The clonotype was recovered from a human donor with multiple sclerosis. The material sequenced was CD8+ T cells from PBMCs. The sequence joins TRBV6-1 to TRBJ2-3, with TRBD2 as a weak D call on 6 bases. The DNA sequence follows: TGTGCCAGCGGCCGGGAGAGAGCCGGGGTCAGACGAGATACGCAGTATTTT. This sequence encodes CASGRERAGVRRDTQYF.